The rows below give T cell receptor beta chains drawn from one sample of a study of T cell changes during pregnancy in multiple sclerosis. Some clones are missing from TCRdb's copy, which holds only in-frame ones; the method was immunoSEQ multiplex PCR. Among 80,000 to 130,000 clones, more than 80% were seen once, and the ten largest hold approximately 1.2%. Sample: peripheral blood, taken in the second trimester of pregnancy. All receptors come from a female donor with multiple sclerosis, enrolled in a pregnancy study. The CDR3 runs from the conserved cysteine through the conserved F or W. The D gene is left open where the match is weak.

J: TRBJ2-6
V: TRBV4-1
D: NA
CDR3: CASSQELGRISSGANVLTF
DNA: TGCGCCAGCAGCCAAGAATTGGGCAGGATCAGCTCTGGGGCCAACGTCCTGACTTTC

J: TRBJ1-2
V: TRBV5-4
D: TRBD1
CDR3: CASSFQGDYGYTF
DNA: TGTGCCAGCAGCTTTCAGGGGGACTATGGCTACACCTTC

J: TRBJ1-2
V: TRBV9
D: TRBD1
CDR3: CASSPMGQGGNYGYTF
DNA: TGTGCCAGCAGCCCGATGGGACAGGGGGGTAACTATGGCTACACCTTC

J: TRBJ2-1
V: TRBV5-4
D: NA
CDR3: CASSSREHSYNEQFF
DNA: TGTGCCAGCAGCTCTCGGGAACACTCCTACAATGAGCAGTTCTTC

J: TRBJ2-3
V: TRBV7-3
D: TRBD2
CDR3: CASSLYAGGSTDTQYF
DNA: TGTGCCAGCAGCTTATACGCGGGGGGTTCCACAGATACGCAGTATTTT

J: TRBJ1-2
V: TRBV19
D: NA
CDR3: CASRPGGALGYGYTF
DNA: TGTGCCAGTAGGCCCGGGGGGGCTCTAGGCTATGGCTACACCTTC

J: TRBJ2-3
V: TRBV11-1
D: NA
CDR3: CASSLEGKRTDTQYF
DNA: TGTGCCAGCAGCTTGGAGGGAAAACGCACAGATACGCAGTATTTT

J: TRBJ2-1
V: TRBV9
D: TRBD1
CDR3: CASSPPGTENEQFF
DNA: TGTGCCAGCAGCCCCCCCGGGACAGAGAATGAGCAGTTCTTC

J: TRBJ1-1
V: TRBV19
D: NA
CDR3: CASSTFRESEAFF
DNA: TGTGCCAGTAGTACGTTCCGGGAATCTGAAGCTTTCTTT

J: TRBJ2-3
V: TRBV9
D: TRBD1
CDR3: CASSVDPGQEDTQYF
DNA: TGTGCCAGCAGCGTAGACCCTGGACAGGAAGATACGCAGTATTTT